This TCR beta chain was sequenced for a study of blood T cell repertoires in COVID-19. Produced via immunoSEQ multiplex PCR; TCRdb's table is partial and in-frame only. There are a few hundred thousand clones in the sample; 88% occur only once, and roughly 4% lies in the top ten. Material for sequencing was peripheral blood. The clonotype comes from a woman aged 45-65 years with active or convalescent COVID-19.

In DNA, the CDR3 is TGTGCCAGCAGGGGTACAGGGGGAGGGAGTCAGCCCCAGCATTTT. Its translation: CASRGTGGGSQPQHF. This sequence joins TRBV6-5 and TRBJ1-5, with 8 bases that match TRBD1. V lost 6 bases and J lost 6; bases outside the gene matches: 10. The germline CDR1 and CDR2 sequences are MNHEY and SVGAGI. There are 15 residues in the CDR3.